The text below deals with one TCR beta chain. CDR3 length equals 16 residues. The V end lost 6 bases, the J end lost 0 bases, and 15 bases lay between the germline ends. Germline V gene data show CDR1 as SGHVS and CDR2 as FNYEAQ. The table came from immunoSEQ multiplex PCR; TCRdb's copy has only in-frame clones and leaves some out. The table records roughly 41,000 clones, approximately 85% of them present only once. This sample stems from a study of blood T cell repertoires in COVID-19. Study context: The origin of the acute and convalescent COVID-19 samples was the United States, Italy and Spain.

The gene calls are TRBV7-6 and TRBJ2-1; TRBD1 might be the D (6 bases). Sequenced sample: peripheral blood. This TCR came from a human donor in a cohort sampled during active COVID-19. The donor label of this sample is uncertain. The CDR3 sequence: CASSRTELNSYNEQFF. CDR3 nucleotides: TGTGCCAGCAGTCGGACAGAACTGAACTCCTACAATGAGCAGTTCTTC.